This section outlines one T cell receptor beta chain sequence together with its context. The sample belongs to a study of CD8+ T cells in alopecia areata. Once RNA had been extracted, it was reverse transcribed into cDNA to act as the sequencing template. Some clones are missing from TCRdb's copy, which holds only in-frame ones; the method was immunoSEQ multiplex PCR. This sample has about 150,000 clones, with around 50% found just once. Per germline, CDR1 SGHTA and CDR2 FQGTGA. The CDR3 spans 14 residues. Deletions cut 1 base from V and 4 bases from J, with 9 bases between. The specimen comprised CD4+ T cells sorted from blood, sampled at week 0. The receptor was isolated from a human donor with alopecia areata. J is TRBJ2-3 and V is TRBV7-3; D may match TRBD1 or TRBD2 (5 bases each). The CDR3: CASSLRGFSDTQYF. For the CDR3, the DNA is TGTGCCAGCAGCTTAAGGGGGTTCTCAGATACGCAGTATTTT. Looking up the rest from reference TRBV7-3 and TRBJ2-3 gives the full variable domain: GAGVSQTPSNKVTEKGKYVELRCDPISGHTALYWYRQSLGQGPEFLIYFQGTGAADDSGLPNDRFFAVRPEGSVSTLKIQRTERGDSAVYLCASSLRGFSDTQYFGPGTRLTVL.